This TCR beta chain originates from a study of beta chain features in type 1 diabetes. In regard to this clone: What it binds is not known.

Sorted CD4+ subsets: naive, central memory, regulatory, stem cell-like memory (CD45RO/CCR7/CD25/CD127/CD95/CD27 panel). Per the germline V gene, CDR1 is SGHRS and CDR2 is YFSETQ. The CDR3 is 14 amino acids. V was trimmed by 4 bases and J by 5 bases, leaving 13 bases between them. General study results and limits: TCRB CDR3 length was moderately but significantly reduced in all four CD4+ subsets of Type 1 diabetes patients. No resolution was reached here on whether HLA type influences TCRB rearrangement.

TCRB transcripts that were expressed got sequenced, as all of the isolated RNA had been reverse transcribed. Some clones are missing from TCRdb's copy, which holds only in-frame ones; the method was immunoSEQ multiplex PCR. The data hold approximately 15,000 clones, with about 70% observed a single time. Sequenced sample: Tregs from blood. The TCR was taken from a man aged 25-45 years with type 1 diabetes. V usage is TRBV5-1 and J usage is TRBJ2-1; D is perhaps TRBD1 (5 bases). For the CDR3, the DNA is TGCGCCAGCAGCCATGACAGCCTTAACAATGAGCAGTTCTTC. Amino acid sequence: CASSHDSLNNEQFF.